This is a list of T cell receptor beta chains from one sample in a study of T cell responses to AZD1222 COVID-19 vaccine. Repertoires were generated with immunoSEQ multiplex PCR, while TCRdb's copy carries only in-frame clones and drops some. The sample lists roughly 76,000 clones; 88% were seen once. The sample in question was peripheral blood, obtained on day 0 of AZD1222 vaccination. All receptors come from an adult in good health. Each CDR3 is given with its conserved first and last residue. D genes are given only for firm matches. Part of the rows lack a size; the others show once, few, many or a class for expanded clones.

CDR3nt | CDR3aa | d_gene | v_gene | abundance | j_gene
TGTGCCAGCTCACCCCAATCGTCAGTAAACACTGAAGCTTTCTTT | CASSPQSSVNTEAFF | NA | TRBV18 | NA | TRBJ1-1
TGTGCCAGCAGTGTCGGGGGACTATGGGGCTACACCTTC | CASSVGGLWGYTF | NA | TRBV2 | NA | TRBJ1-2
TGTGCCAGCAGCTCCATATTCACACAGGGCAGACGGACTGAAGCTTTCTTT | CASSSIFTQGRRTEAFF | NA | TRBV5-6 | NA | TRBJ1-1
TGCGCCAGCAGCCAAGCGGGCAGGGGGCGTAGGAATGAGCAGTTCTTC | CASSQAGRGRRNEQFF | TRBD1 | TRBV4-1 | NA | TRBJ2-1
TGTGCCATCAGTGATACCAAGACAGGGGGCTGGAACTATGGCTACACCTTC | CAISDTKTGGWNYGYTF | TRBD1 | TRBV10-3 | NA | TRBJ1-2
TGTGCCAGCAGTGGCTTCCCGGGGCGGAGGAGCTCCTACGAGCAGTACTTC | CASSGFPGRRSSYEQYF | NA | TRBV2 | once | TRBJ2-7
TGTGCCAGCAGTGACTCGGCAGTTCGCGGGAGGAGAGATGAGCAGTTCTTC | CASSDSAVRGRRDEQFF | TRBD2 | TRBV6-4 | few | TRBJ2-1
TGTGCCAGCAGCCGATCTCCGGGACTAGCCTACAATGAGCAGTTCTTC | CASSRSPGLAYNEQFF | TRBD2 | TRBV2 | NA | TRBJ2-1
TGTGCCAGCAGTTTTGACAGGAGAGGCACAGATACGCAGTATTTT | CASSFDRRGTDTQYF | NA | TRBV6-2/TRBV6-3 | NA | TRBJ2-3
TGTGCCAGCAGCTTTACCGGGACAGGGAATGAAAAACTGTTTTTT | CASSFTGTGNEKLFF | TRBD1 | TRBV11-2 | NA | TRBJ1-4
TGTGCCAGTTTGACCCCTCCGAATGAGCAGTTCTTC | CASLTPPNEQFF | NA | TRBV19 | NA | TRBJ2-1
TGTGCCAGCAGTCAAAACAGGGGACCAAATTCACCCCTCCACTTT | CASSQNRGPNSPLHF | TRBD1 | TRBV2 | NA | TRBJ1-6
TGTGCCAGCAGCAACGGCGGGATGCAGGGCATGGGGTATGGCTACACCTTC | CASSNGGMQGMGYGYTF | NA | TRBV21-1 | few | TRBJ1-2
TGTGCCATCAGTGGGAAGGAGACCGGGGAGCTGTTTTTT | CAISGKETGELFF | NA | TRBV10-3 | NA | TRBJ2-2
TGTGCCAGCAGCTTCGGGCTAGCGGCAGATACGCAGTATTTT | CASSFGLAADTQYF | TRBD2 | TRBV7-9 | once | TRBJ2-3
TGTGCCAGCAGCAAGGGGGGGGGACACCCGAACACTGAAGCTTTCTTT | CASSKGGGHPNTEAFF | NA | TRBV5-4 | NA | TRBJ1-1
TGTGCCAGCAGCACAACAGGGTCTGCCCAGCCCCAGCATTTT | CASSTTGSAQPQHF | NA | TRBV25-1 | once | TRBJ1-5
TGTGCCAGCAGCCAAGGGACTAGCGGGCGCTACGAGCAGTACTTC | CASSQGTSGRYEQYF | TRBD2 | TRBV3-1/TRBV3-2 | NA | TRBJ2-7
TGTGCCAGCAGCTTGGGACCTCCAAGCGGGAGTTCGGTGCAGTACTTC | CASSLGPPSGSSVQYF | TRBD2 | TRBV5-5 | NA | TRBJ2-7
TGTGCCAGCAGCTTAGTTTCGGGACAGGGGGCCGGGCAGCCCCAGCATTTT | CASSLVSGQGAGQPQHF | TRBD1 | TRBV7-8 | NA | TRBJ1-5
TGTGCCAGCAGCCAACGGTCGGGACTAGCGGTCTACGAGCAGTACTTC | CASSQRSGLAVYEQYF | TRBD2 | TRBV3-1/TRBV3-2 | NA | TRBJ2-7
TGTGCCAGTAGACCCTCTGTCACAGATACGCAGTATTTT | CASRPSVTDTQYF | NA | TRBV19 | NA | TRBJ2-3
TGCGCCAGCAGCGGGGACGGGGGAACCTATGGCTACACCTTC | CASSGDGGTYGYTF | NA | TRBV5-1 | once | TRBJ1-2
TGTGCCAGCAGCTTAGGAGGCAGAGACACAGATACGCAGTATTTT | CASSLGGRDTDTQYF | NA | TRBV7-2 | NA | TRBJ2-3
TGCGCCAGCAGCTTGGCCGCTAGCGGTGGGAGCTCCTACAATGAGCAGTTCTTC | CASSLAASGGSSYNEQFF | TRBD2 | TRBV5-1 | NA | TRBJ2-1
TGTGCCAGCAGTCGATCCCTAGATACGCAGTATTTT | CASSRSLDTQYF | NA | TRBV28 | NA | TRBJ2-3
TGTGATACTTCTGGGAGGGGAAGGTCCGGGGAGCTGTTTTTT | CDTSGRGRSGELFF | TRBD2 | TRBV19 | few | TRBJ2-2
TGCGCCAGCAGCTTGGGGGGGCGGTCCGAGCAGTACTTC | CASSLGGRSEQYF | NA | TRBV5-1 | NA | TRBJ2-7
TGTGCCAGCAGCTTAGTGGGGTTGCGGACCGGGGAGCTGTTTTTT | CASSLVGLRTGELFF | NA | TRBV7-2 | NA | TRBJ2-2
TGTGCCAGCAGCCCGCCCGGGGCATCGAGCACTGAAGCTTTCTTT | CASSPPGASSTEAFF | NA | TRBV5-4 | NA | TRBJ1-1
TGCGCCAGCAGCGCCAGGGGCGGGGATTCCTACGAGCAGTACTTC | CASSARGGDSYEQYF | NA | TRBV5-1 | NA | TRBJ2-7
TGTGCCAGCAGTTACAGGGGGCTCTATGGCTACACCTTC | CASSYRGLYGYTF | TRBD1 | TRBV6-5 | NA | TRBJ1-2
TGTGCCAGCAGCCCGTCGGCTAGCGGGACCCAGGGCGGAGAGACCCAGTACTTC | CASSPSASGTQGGETQYF | TRBD2 | TRBV5-4 | once | TRBJ2-5
TGTGCCAGCAGCAGCACCACTAGCGGGTTATACAATGAGCAGTTCTTC | CASSSTTSGLYNEQFF | TRBD2 | TRBV7-9 | NA | TRBJ2-1
TGTGCCAGCAGTTCCGGGGACAGCTTCAATCAGCCCCAGCATTTT | CASSSGDSFNQPQHF | TRBD1 | TRBV28 | NA | TRBJ1-5
TGTGCCAGCAGCCCCTGGACGGGGGAGACCCAGTACTTC | CASSPWTGETQYF | NA | TRBV11-3 | NA | TRBJ2-5
TGTGCCAGCAGTTACACAGGGCAGGGTGTTGGAAACACCATATATTTT | CASSYTGQGVGNTIYF | NA | TRBV6-5 | NA | TRBJ1-3
TGTGCCAGCAGCTTAGGGATCAGACCAACTAATGAAAAACTGTTTTTT | CASSLGIRPTNEKLFF | NA | TRBV11-2 | NA | TRBJ1-4
TGCGCCAGCAGCTTCGGACAGGGGGAAAACACCATATATTTT | CASSFGQGENTIYF | TRBD1 | TRBV5-1 | NA | TRBJ1-3
TGTGCCACCAGCAGAGCTAGGACGCGTGAAAAACTGTTTTTT | CATSRARTREKLFF | NA | TRBV15 | once | TRBJ1-4
TGTGCCAGTAGTATTCCCAGCACAGATACGCAGTATTTT | CASSIPSTDTQYF | NA | TRBV19 | few | TRBJ2-3